This TCR beta chain is drawn from a study of cytomegalovirus exposure and HLA in healthy donors. Remarks on this clone: What it binds is not known.

The length of the CDR3 is 14 residues. Germline trimming cut 3 bases from V and 1 base from J; bases unmatched to any gene: 3. Germline loops: CDR1 SGHRS, CDR2 YFSETQ. The PCR had 60 Vbeta and 13 Jbeta primers. Using immunoSEQ multiplex PCR, the repertoire was profiled, and TCRdb retains in-frame clones only, with some absent. The data contain 150,000 to 200,000 clones, roughly 73% of them singletons. Whole-study findings and limits: Altogether, 150 to 200 TCR beta chains were recorded as cytomegalovirus-associated. When presence/absence was analysed, sequencing depth was taken to be roughly uniform across donors. Owing to their indistinguishability, certain V segments, notably TRBV6-2 and TRBV6-3, were excluded. Cytomegalovirus status was reportedly diagnosed by the classifier with high sensitivity and specificity.

The TCR was taken from a woman aged 40-49 years in good health and CMV-seropositive. This rearrangement joins TRBV5-1 to TRBJ1-1; TRBD1 matches at 7 bases. The sequenced sample was PBMCs. CDR3 nucleotide sequence: TGCGCCAGCAGCTCGGGACAGCCGAACACTGAAGCTTTCTTT. Translated: CASSSGQPNTEAFF.